Given below is one T cell receptor beta chain in context. What it binds is not known. This CDR3 is built from 12 residues. The germline V gene has CDR1 SGHNT and CDR2 YYREEE (reference sequence). V shed 8 bases and J shed 1 base, with 9 bases lying between them. Data came from immunoSEQ multiplex PCR; TCRdb stores just in-frame clones and leaves some out. Here the sample spans about 15,000 clones, approximately 90% being singletons. This sample was included in a study of lymphopenia after photon versus proton radiotherapy. Study-level findings and limits: Proton therapy kept repertoires fairly stable, unlike photons, which gained effector/memory cells.

The input for sequencing was peripheral blood, taken from a patient treated with proton-based radiotherapy. The clonotype originates from a man in his 70s with pancreatic cancer. This chain links TRBV5-4 with TRBJ1-1; D possibly corresponds to TRBD1 (5 bases). This CDR3 is CASGDSNTEAFF. The CDR3 nucleotides read TGTGCCAGTGGGGACTCGAACACTGAAGCTTTCTTT.